These T cell receptor beta chains were read from a single sample in a study of T cell responses to AZD1222 COVID-19 vaccine. Repertoires were generated with immunoSEQ multiplex PCR, while TCRdb's copy carries only in-frame clones and drops some. The sample records about 110,000 clones, roughly nine tenths being singletons. This specimen consisted of peripheral blood, obtained on day 0 of MenACWY control vaccination. These TCRs come from an adult in good health. Each CDR3 is given with its conserved first and last residue. D genes are given only for firm matches. The size entry is marked missing in some rows and otherwise reads once, few, many or a size class.

D gene,clone size,CDR3 length,J gene,V gene,CDR3 DNA,CDR3 protein
-,once,16,TRBJ1-3,TRBV7-8,TGTGCCAGCAGCTTAGCGCAGGGAGGGGCTGGAAACACCATATATTTT,CASSLAQGGAGNTIYF
-,-,16,TRBJ1-6,TRBV7-2,TGTGCCAGCAGCCCGTACAGGAGCTCCTATAATTCACCCCTCCACTTT,CASSPYRSSYNSPLHF
-,-,15,TRBJ1-2,TRBV4-2,TGTGCCAGCAGCCAAGAAGTGGCAGGGAACTATGGCTACACCTTC,CASSQEVAGNYGYTF
-,-,14,TRBJ1-1,TRBV7-9,TGTGCCAGCAGCCGGAGCTTGACGAACACTGAAGCTTTCTTT,CASSRSLTNTEAFF
-,-,15,TRBJ1-1,TRBV27,TGTGCCAGCAGTTTAAGCGGGACTCCAAACACTGAAGCTTTCTTT,CASSLSGTPNTEAFF
TRBD1,-,13,TRBJ1-2,TRBV5-1,TGCGCCAGCAGCGGGGACAGTACCTATGGCTACACCTTC,CASSGDSTYGYTF
-,-,16,TRBJ1-3,TRBV18,TGTGCCAGCTCACCAACTCGGCCCTCCCCAGGAAACACCATATATTTT,CASSPTRPSPGNTIYF
-,-,17,TRBJ2-5,TRBV6-1,TGTGCCAGCAGTGACGCGGCGGGTGGGGGGGCCCAAGAGACCCAGTACTTC,CASSDAAGGGAQETQYF
-,-,13,TRBJ2-1,TRBV6-5,TGTGCCAGCAGTTACTCGGGTTCCAGGGAGCAGTTCTTC,CASSYSGSREQFF
-,few,14,TRBJ2-3,TRBV2,TGTGCCAGCAGTGTACAGACTAGCACAGATACGCAGTATTTT,CASSVQTSTDTQYF
-,-,12,TRBJ1-1,TRBV5-6,TGTGCCAGCCGGACCGAAGGCACTGAAGCTTTCTTT,CASRTEGTEAFF
-,-,12,TRBJ1-2,TRBV30,TGTGCCTGGAGTAGAGAATTCTATGGCTACACCTTC,CAWSREFYGYTF
-,-,14,TRBJ1-1,TRBV18,TGTGCCAGCTCACCACAACCAGGGGAAACTGAAGCTTTCTTT,CASSPQPGETEAFF
TRBD2,-,15,TRBJ2-5,TRBV25-1,TGTGCCAGCAGCGGTACGGGGAGGGCACAAGAGACCCAGTACTTC,CASSGTGRAQETQYF
-,few,14,TRBJ1-6,TRBV19,TGTGCCAGCCAGTTCCGAGGGGGGAATTCACCCCTCCACTTT,CASQFRGGNSPLHF
TRBD1,-,15,TRBJ2-7,TRBV19,TGTGCCAGTAGTTCTCGGACAGGATCGGTCGACGAGCAGTACTTC,CASSSRTGSVDEQYF
-,few,13,TRBJ1-1,TRBV19,TGTGCCAGTAGTATAGCGGGGGCCACTGAAGCTTTCTTT,CASSIAGATEAFF
-,-,17,TRBJ2-6,TRBV5-1,TGCGCCAGCAGCTTGAGGGGGGGCGCACCTGGGGCCAACGTCCTGACTTTC,CASSLRGGAPGANVLTF
-,few,13,TRBJ1-1,TRBV7-8,TGTGCCAGCAGATCCCGAGGGAACACTGAAGCTTTCTTT,CASRSRGNTEAFF
-,once,13,TRBJ1-1,TRBV6-5,TGTGCCAGCAGAAAGGTGGGGAACACTGAAGCTTTCTTT,CASRKVGNTEAFF
-,-,12,TRBJ1-1,TRBV12-5,TGTGCTAGTGGTTTAGGGGGTACTGAAGCTTTCTTT,CASGLGGTEAFF
TRBD1,-,17,TRBJ2-7,TRBV29-1,TGCAGCGTTGAAGAGCCCGGGACAGGTGGAAGCTACTACGAGCAGTACTTC,CSVEEPGTGGSYYEQYF
-,-,16,TRBJ1-5,TRBV24-1,TGTGCCACCAGTGAGCCGGGGGGGGTGTGGGATCAGCCCCAGCATTTT,CATSEPGGVWDQPQHF
TRBD1,few,15,TRBJ1-1,TRBV7-2,TGTGCCAGCAGCTTAGGCGGAGGGGGCGTAACTGAAGCTTTCTTT,CASSLGGGGVTEAFF
TRBD1,few,13,TRBJ1-2,TRBV5-5,TGTGCCAGCAGCTTTAGTACAGGGGATGGCTACACCTTC,CASSFSTGDGYTF
TRBD2,-,15,TRBJ2-5,TRBV18,TGTGCCAGCTCACCACAGCGGGGTAACCAAGAGACCCAGTACTTC,CASSPQRGNQETQYF